The T cell receptor beta chain described here comes from a study of human T cells and chemical hapten exposure. The overall study: TCR yields per sample varied, mainly owing to small pooled library volume differences.

As for this clonotype: Its matching antigen is unknown.

General study results and limits: The number of TCRs above 1 in 1000 frequency did not change after DPC sensitization.

Authors' analysis steps: 96,000 or so TCRs per sample was the median, with a range of 23,224 to 690,600. MiXCR, applied by TCRdb to the 5' RACE reads, yields one record per CDR3 protein. The V and J calls were determined by TCRdb, not by the authors. The table lists around 140,000 distinct CDR3 sequences, around 4% of them singletons. Germline CDR1 and CDR2: LNHDA and SQIVND (reference sequence). V lost 3 bases and J lost 4; bases outside the gene matches: 9. The CDR3 consists of 15 residues. Unseparated into fractions, whole blood served as the source from which total RNA was extracted. The sequence derives from a female donor in good health. The rearrangement uses TRBV19 and TRBJ2-7; 7 nucleotides agree with TRBD2. CDR3 sequence reads: CASSIGGLSGYEQYF. Here the CDR3 DNA reads TGTGCCAGTAGTATCGGGGGACTATCTGGTTACGAGCAGTACTTC.